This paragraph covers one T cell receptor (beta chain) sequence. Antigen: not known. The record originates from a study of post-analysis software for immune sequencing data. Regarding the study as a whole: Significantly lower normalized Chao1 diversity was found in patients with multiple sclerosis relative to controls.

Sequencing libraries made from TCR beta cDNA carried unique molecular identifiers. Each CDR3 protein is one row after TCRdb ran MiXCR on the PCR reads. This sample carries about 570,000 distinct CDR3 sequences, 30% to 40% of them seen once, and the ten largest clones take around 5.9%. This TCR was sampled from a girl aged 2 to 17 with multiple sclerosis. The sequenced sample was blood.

The chain's CDR3 is CASSLRSVAGGTNYGYTF. CDR3 DNA sequence: TGCGCCAGCAGCTTGAGGTCCGTGGCAGGGGGAACTAACTATGGCTACACCTTC. The chain links TRBV5-1 to TRBJ1-2, with 7 bases aligning to TRBD1. Germline V gives CDR1 SGHRS, CDR2 YFSETQ. Trimming took 1 base from V and 0 from J; bases not matched to a gene: 12. This CDR3 is 18 amino acids long.